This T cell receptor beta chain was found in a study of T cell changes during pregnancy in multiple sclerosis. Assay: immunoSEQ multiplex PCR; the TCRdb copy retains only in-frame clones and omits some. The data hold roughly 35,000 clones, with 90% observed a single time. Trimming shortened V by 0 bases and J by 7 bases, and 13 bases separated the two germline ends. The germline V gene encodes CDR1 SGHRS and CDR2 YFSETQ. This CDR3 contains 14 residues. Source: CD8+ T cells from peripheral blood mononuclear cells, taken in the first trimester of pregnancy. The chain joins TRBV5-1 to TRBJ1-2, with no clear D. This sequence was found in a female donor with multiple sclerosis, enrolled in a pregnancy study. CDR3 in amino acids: CASSLESSVAGYTF. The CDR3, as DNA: TGCGCCAGCAGCTTGGAGAGCTCTGTCGCTGGCTACACCTTC.